This TCR beta chain was captured by sequencing in a study of CD8 T cells in ankylosing spondylitis. Trimming took off 5 bases at V and 0 bases at J, with 11 bases between the two ends. This CDR3 has 14 amino acids. The V gene's germline CDR1 is LNHNV and CDR2 YYDKDF (reference sequence). This clonotype came up a few times. MiXCR, run by TCRdb on the 5' RACE reads, gives a single entry per CDR3 protein. Among about 200,000 distinct CDR3 sequences listed, roughly 13% were seen once. The V gene is TRBV15, the J gene TRBJ2-7; possibly TRBD2 for D (6 bases). The sequence was collected from a male donor with ankylosing spondylitis or in good health (not recorded which). What was sequenced was blood, either unsorted or a sorted T cell fraction (not recorded which). The CDR3 spells CATSGRSFSYEQYF. Written as DNA, the CDR3 is TGTGCCACCAGCGGGAGGAGCTTCTCCTACGAGCAGTACTTC.